This paragraph covers one T cell receptor beta chain sequence. This sample was included in a study of technical replicates of blood from several donors. Method: immunoSEQ multiplex PCR; TCRdb's copy keeps in-frame clones and lacks some. The table shows over 55,000 clones, with around 91% occurring only once. Germline-derived CDR1 and CDR2 are MNHNY and SVGAGI (reference sequence). V was trimmed by 6 bases and J by 6 bases, leaving 24 bases between them. This CDR3 region has 16 residues. The sequenced sample was PBMCs. This TCR was sampled from a human donor in good health. Some clones in this sample may be carry-over from other donors' samples. The chain links TRBV6-6 to TRBJ2-7; D possibly corresponds to TRBD2 (6 bases). The CDR3 here is CASSPNSGVVSREQYF. The CDR3 DNA reads TGTGCCAGCAGCCCTAACTCGGGAGTAGTTTCGCGCGAGCAGTACTTC.